This record concerns one T cell receptor beta chain sequence. These data come from a study of cytomegalovirus exposure and HLA in healthy donors. Researchers ran the PCR with 60 Vbeta and 13 Jbeta primers. Sequencing used immunoSEQ multiplex PCR; TCRdb keeps in-frame clones, though not all of them. This table holds 200,000 to 250,000 clones. Germline loops: CDR1 LNHDA, CDR2 SQIVND (reference sequence). The CDR3 sequence is 15 residues long. V gave up 8 bases and J gave up 7 bases; unmatched junction bases: 13. The sequenced sample consisted of PBMCs. The V and J genes are TRBV19 and TRBJ2-7, with 11 bases that match TRBD2. This receptor was identified in a woman under 40 in good health and CMV-seropositive. The CDR3 nucleotides are TGTGCCAGTGAGTTGACTAGCGGGGTTCCCGGGGAGCAGTACTTC. Translated: CASELTSGVPGEQYF.